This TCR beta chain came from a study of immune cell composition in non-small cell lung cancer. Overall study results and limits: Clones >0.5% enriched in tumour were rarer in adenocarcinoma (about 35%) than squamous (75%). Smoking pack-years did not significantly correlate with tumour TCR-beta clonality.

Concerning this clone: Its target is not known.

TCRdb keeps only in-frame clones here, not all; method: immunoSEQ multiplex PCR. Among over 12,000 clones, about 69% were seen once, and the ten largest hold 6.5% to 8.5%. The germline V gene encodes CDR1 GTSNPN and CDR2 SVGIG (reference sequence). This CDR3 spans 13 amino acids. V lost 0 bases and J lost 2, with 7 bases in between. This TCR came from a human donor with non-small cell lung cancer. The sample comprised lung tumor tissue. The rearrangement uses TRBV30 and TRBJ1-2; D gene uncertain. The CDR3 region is CAWSVLRNYGYTF. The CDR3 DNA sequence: TGTGCCTGGAGTGTACTGAGAAACTATGGCTACACCTTC.